This TCR beta chain was found in a study of shared clonotypes between healthy human individuals. Sequencing used immunoSEQ multiplex PCR; TCRdb keeps in-frame clones, though not all of them. Seen here are roughly 2 million clones, 95% observed once, and the top ten hold roughly 0.13%. Per the germline V gene, CDR1 is SGHTS and CDR2 is YDEGEE. V was pared by 4 bases and J by 8 bases, with 18 bases between. The CDR3 contains 15 residues. The receptor's source is a young man in good health. The gene calls are TRBV5-8 and TRBJ1-4, with D possibly matching TRBD1 (6 bases). The specimen sequenced was naive CD4+ T cells sorted from blood. Stated subset: CD45RA+ positively selected. The CDR3 reads CASSPRRGKGEKLFF. For the CDR3, the DNA is TGTGCCAGCAGCCCGCGAAGGGGGAAAGGAGAAAAACTGTTTTTT.